The present TCR beta chain was sequenced within a study of blood T cell repertoires in COVID-19. Background on the study: The samples span acute and convalescent COVID-19 from the United States, Italy and Spain. T cells, B-cell-depleted T cells, or PBMCs supplied cDNA or gDNA.

Here immunoSEQ multiplex PCR was the method, and the copy in TCRdb shows in-frame clones only, minus some. The table records about 410,000 clones, around 90% of them present only once. The CDR3 runs to 14 residues. Trimming at V came to 5 bases and at J to 4 bases, leaving 3 bases not matched to a gene. Per germline, CDR1 SGHVS and CDR2 FQNEAQ. The sequenced sample was PBMCs or T cells enriched from blood (not recorded which). The gene calls are TRBV7-8 and TRBJ2-7, with 12 bases identical to TRBD2. The source of this sequence is a man aged 18-30 years who had recovered from COVID-19. The DNA for the CDR3 is TGTGCCAGCAGCCGTACTAGCGGGGGGTACGAGCAGTACTTC. Translating gives CASSRTSGGYEQYF.